The clone carrying this TCR beta chain showed up just a few times. Its antigen remains unknown. Every isolated RNA sample was fully reverse transcribed, so sequencing captured expressed TCRB transcripts. The assay was immunoSEQ multiplex PCR, and TCRdb's table has in-frame clones only and misses some. The sample yields around 340,000 clones, 7% to 9% seen once. These data come from a study of beta chain features in type 1 diabetes. General study points: The VDJ junctions of type 1 diabetes patients carried fewer insertions and more deletions. The similarity of naive, central memory and Treg TCRB repertoires appeared greater among patients than among healthy donors.

Researchers reported sorting CD4+ naive, central memory, regulatory and stem cell-like memory cells via CD45RO/CCR7/CD25/CD127/CD95/CD27. Purities in excess of 98% were seen in all sorted populations. The germline gives CDR1 SEHNR, CDR2 FQNEAQ (reference sequence). The CDR3 is 18 residues long. V dropped 5 bases and J dropped 0; count of bases not matched to a gene: 10. The sample consisted of central memory CD4+ T cells from blood. The TCR was taken from a woman under 30 in good health. The chain carries TRBV7-9 and TRBJ2-4; 10 bases map to TRBD2. The CDR3 DNA reads as TGTGCCAGCAGCCCCCCTAGCGGGGGAACTTTAGCCAAAAACATTCAGTACTTC. Amino acids: CASSPPSGGTLAKNIQYF.